The T cell receptor (beta chain) described here comes from a study of T cells in Graves' hyperthyroidism and ophthalmopathy (dated by TCRdb to between 2019 and 2020). The study in broad terms: Peripheral blood samples were taken at the time of initial diagnosis, prior to any treatment. To identify TCR V-J signatures that set the groups apart, the researchers used a discovery cohort of more than 95 patients, made up of some 41 with Graves' ophthalmopathy and 57 with stable Graves' hyperthyroidism. Prospective prediction of ophthalmopathy was tested in an independent validation cohort of fewer than 20 hyperthyroidism patients and 17 patients who later progressed to ophthalmopathy. The approximately 100 discovery patients were randomly split 7:3 into training and test sets. In addition, the study compared T-cell repertoires in thyroid tissue and in blood from roughly 6 Graves' hyperthyroidism patients. After sampling, hyperthyroidism patients received methimazole starting at 30 mg daily, and ophthalmopathy patients received high-dose intravenous methylprednisolone. The paper reports TCR Vbeta CDR3 sequencing of roughly 140 peripheral blood samples: around 45 ophthalmopathy, fewer than 80 hyperthyroidism and approximately 17 progressor patients.

What the research found in general, with its limitations: No statistical method was used to set the sample size in advance, and investigators knew the group allocation. In validation, progression to ophthalmopathy was predicted by the model with roughly 71% sensitivity and about 72% specificity, a median of about 6.8 months before onset. Ophthalmopathy was separated from stable hyperthyroidism by a 13 V-J signature model, with around 90% sensitivity and approximately 81% specificity obtained in cross-validation and 80%/75% obtained in testing. Most expanded thyroid clonotypes (frequency above 0.001) were also detected in blood, suggesting blood repertoires may reflect thyroid immune responses.

The trim is 2 bases for V and 5 bases for J, with a gap of 12 bases between the germline ends. CDR1 and CDR2, looked up from the germline V gene, are MGHRA and YSYEKL. From the cysteine up to the phenylalanine, the CDR3 has a length of 15 residues. Of all the DNA, just the CDR3 is kept, 45 bases in frame from base 1. Stable Graves' hyperthyroidism was defined as the absence of progression to ophthalmopathy over 18 months of follow-up. Hyperthyroidism patients were aged 18 to 65 years and newly diagnosed, with disease duration of less than 2 months. Patients with uncontrolled infections, other autoimmune diseases, pregnancy or lactation were excluded. Diagnoses relied on clinical symptoms, serum thyroxine and TRAb, thyroid ultrasound and orbital computed tomography. PBMCs were separated from under 12 ml of fresh peripheral blood using Ficoll-Paque density gradient centrifugation. Total RNA was extracted using Trizol reagent, and RNA quality was assessed on an Agilent 2100 Bioanalyzer.

This clonotype has a handful of counts. Its cognate antigen has yet to be identified. Base qualities are not at hand, and no much larger clone is one base apart. Amplification of TCR beta CDR3 regions was carried out from RNA transcripts. For the first round of RT-PCR on the TCR CDR3, the HTBI primer set was used together with the Qiagen OneStep RT-PCR kit. The libraries were constructed in a second round of multiplex PCR and then size-selected and purified. Libraries were sequenced paired-end with 100 bp reads on an Illumina HiSeq2000. The original methods were these. Raw data were processed with SOAPnuke, discarding reads with adapters, uncalled bases, mean Phred below 15, or no exact constant-primer or identifier match. COPE v1.2.5 was used to merge the high-quality paired reads, and each unique nucleotide sequence was defined as a clonotype. MiTCR v1.1 was used to align the clonotypes against IMGT TRBV, TRBD and TRBJ reference segments. Only V-J combinations with frequency above 0.0001, covering approximately 99% of repertoires, were analysed. The TCS score was defined as F50 (clonal expansion) divided by E x V (chaos), with BLOSUM62-based TCRdist calculated between CDR3 peptides within each V-J. Welch's t-statistics and random forest reduced roughly 530 V-J features to about 13, which were used in a naive Bayes classifier (R e1071). In TCRdb, the public reads were trimmed at Q25 with fastp and aligned with MiXCR, with productive beta chains retained. Rows matching on CDR3 protein sequence are summarized as one entry with the most common DNA and genes. The V and J calls shown here were made by TCRdb, not taken from the authors' results. This sample holds approximately 300,000 distinct CDR3 sequences; around a sixth were observed only once. The ten largest clones take up roughly 33% of the sample.

This clonotype originated in a man younger than 45 with Graves' hyperthyroidism. Sequenced material: blood. The chain employs TRBV4-1 and TRBJ2-2; TRBD2 is possibly the D segment (5 matching bases). The encoded CDR3 is CASSQPSRRTGELFF. The sequence in DNA is TGCGCCAGCAGCCAACCTAGCAGGAGGACCGGGGAGCTGTTTTTT.